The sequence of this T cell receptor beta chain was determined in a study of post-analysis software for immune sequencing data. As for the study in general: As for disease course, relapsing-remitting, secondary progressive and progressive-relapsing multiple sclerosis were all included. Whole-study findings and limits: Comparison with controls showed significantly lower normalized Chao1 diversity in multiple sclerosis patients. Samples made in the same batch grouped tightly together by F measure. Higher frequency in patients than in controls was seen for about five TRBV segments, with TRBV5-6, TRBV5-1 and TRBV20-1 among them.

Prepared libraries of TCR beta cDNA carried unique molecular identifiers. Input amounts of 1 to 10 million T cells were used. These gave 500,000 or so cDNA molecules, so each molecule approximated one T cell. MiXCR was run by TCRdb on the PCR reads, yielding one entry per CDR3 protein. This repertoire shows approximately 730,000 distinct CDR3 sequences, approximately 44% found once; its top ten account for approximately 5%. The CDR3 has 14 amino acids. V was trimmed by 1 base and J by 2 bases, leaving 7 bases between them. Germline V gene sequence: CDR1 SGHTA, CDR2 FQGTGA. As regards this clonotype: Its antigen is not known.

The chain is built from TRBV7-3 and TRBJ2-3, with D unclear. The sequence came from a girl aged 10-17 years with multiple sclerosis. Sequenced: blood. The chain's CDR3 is CASSLMGYTDTQYF. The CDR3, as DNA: TGTGCCAGCAGCTTAATGGGCTACACAGATACGCAGTATTTT.